Each of the 30 T cell receptor beta chains below was sequenced from the same sample in a study of T cell responses to AZD1222 COVID-19 vaccine (dated by TCRdb to 2020 to 2023). The sample's time point label, in plain terms: baseline before first vaccination. The library was built by means of the immunoSEQ multiplex PCR assay. Imported from immuneACCESS, the table was reduced by TCRdb to in-frame sequences with V and J called. These copies leave out some clones; in studies compared against another copy, an unresolved V gene accounts for under half, and the cause of the remainder is not known. The sample data list tens of thousands of clones, and 80% to 90% of these were observed just once. Together, the top ten hold more than 10% of the sample. Sequencing was performed on peripheral blood, taken on day 0 of AZD1222 vaccination. These receptors all stem from an adult in good health.

V usage is TRBV28 and J usage is TRBJ1-1; TRBD1 is a possible D gene (6 bases). Germline CDR1 MDHEN, CDR2 SYDVKM. V gave up 0 bases and J gave up 0 bases, with 8 bases separating them. CDR3 length equals 15 residues. The CDR3 spells CASSLWGQMNTEAFF. In DNA form, the CDR3 reads TGTGCCAGCAGTTTATGGGGACAAATGAACACTGAAGCTTTCTTT. Combining the CDR3 with reference TRBV28 and TRBJ1-1 gives the whole variable domain DVKVTQSSRYLVKRTGEKVFLECVQDMDHENMFWYRQDPGLGLRLIYFSYDVKMKEKGDIPEGYSVSREKKERFSLILESASTNQTSMYLCASSLWGQMNTEAFFGQGTRLTVV.

The chain is built from TRBV6-5 and TRBJ1-4; TRBD1 agrees at 8 bases. The CDR3 consists of 15 residues. Trimming at V came to 0 bases and at J to 5 bases, leaving 2 bases not matched to a gene. CDR1 MNHEY and CDR2 SVGAGI come from the germline V gene. This CDR3 reads CASSYSRGPNEKLFF. The CDR3 DNA sequence: TGTGCCAGCAGTTACTCCAGGGGGCCGAATGAAAAACTGTTTTTT.

The rearrangement links TRBV5-4 to TRBJ1-5, with D perhaps matching TRBD1 (5 bases). The length of the CDR3 is 13 residues. Per the germline V gene, CDR1 is SGHNT and CDR2 is YYREEE (reference sequence). Trimming shortened V by 3 bases and J by 4 bases, and 8 bases separated the two germline ends. In nucleotides, the CDR3 is TGTGCCAGCAGCTGGGGGGTGAATCAGCCCCAGCATTTT. This translates into CASSWGVNQPQHF.

This clone turned up a few times. The rearrangement joins TRBV5-5 to TRBJ1-1, with D unclear. V shed 4 bases and J shed 5 bases, with 15 bases lying between them. The germline V gene encodes CDR1 SGHKS and CDR2 YYEKEE (reference sequence). The CDR3 covers 14 residues. The CDR3 spells CASSPRGLETEAFF. The CDR3 coding sequence is TGTGCCAGCAGCCCCAGAGGCTTGGAAACTGAAGCTTTCTTT. Complete variable domain (other parts from reference TRBV5-5 and TRBJ1-1): DAGVTQSPTHLIKTRGQQVTLRCSPISGHKSVSWYQQVLGQGPQFIFQYYEKEERGRGNFPDRFSARQFPNYSSELNVNALLLGDSALYLCASSPRGLETEAFFGQGTRLTVV.

The chain employs TRBV10-3 and TRBJ2-1; 8 positions match TRBD1. Germline V gene data show CDR1 as ENHRY and CDR2 as SYGVKD. This CDR3 is built from 12 residues. Germline trimming cut 6 bases from V and 9 bases from J; bases unmatched to any gene: 4. Here the CDR3 DNA reads TGTGCCATCAGGGGGACAGGCGGTGAGCAGTTCTTC. This gives the protein CAIRGTGGEQFF.

J is TRBJ1-4 and V is TRBV28, with D unresolved. V was cut by 3 bases and J by 6 bases, with 8 bases left in between. Per germline, CDR1 MDHEN and CDR2 SYDVKM. The CDR3 runs to 13 residues. The CDR3 DNA follows: TGTGCCAGCAGTTTGGGGTTTCATGAAAAACTGTTTTTT. Translation gives CASSLGFHEKLFF.

J is TRBJ2-5 and V is TRBV7-2; D possibly matches TRBD1 or TRBD2 (5 bases each). Looked up from germline, CDR1 is SGHTA and CDR2 is FQGNSA. V lost 5 bases to trimming and J lost 1 base, with 14 bases between them. The length of the CDR3 is 15 residues. For the CDR3, the DNA is TGTGCCAGCAGCGGTCGAGGGGCAATCCAAGAGACCCAGTACTTC. Its translation is CASSGRGAIQETQYF.

This clone was observed a few times. This chain uses TRBV5-1 with TRBJ1-6; perhaps TRBD1 as D (5 bases). There are 17 residues in the CDR3. Germline CDR1 is SGHRS and CDR2 is YFSETQ. With 4 bases removed from V and 6 bases from J, the gap between germline ends came to 20 bases. As DNA, the CDR3 is TGCGCCAGCAGCATAAAGCCGGGGACGACGGGTAATTCACCCCTCCACTTT. Protein sequence: CASSIKPGTTGNSPLHF.

The rearrangement uses TRBV21-1 and TRBJ2-1; TRBD2 is the table's D call and was not checked against the DNA. TRBV21-1 is a pseudogene locus. The CDR3 covers 15 residues. CDR3 sequence reads: CASSSGTEVDNEQFF. CDR3 nucleotides: TGTGCCAGCAGCTCCGGGACTGAGGTCGACAATGAGCAGTTCTTC.

Comment on this clone: One end of the junction is discordant with germline, which a read error may explain. The chain uses TRBV12-3 or TRBV12-4 and TRBJ2-3; 8 bases map to TRBD2. This CDR3 has 13 residues. The CDR3 DNA reads TGTGCCAGCAGATGGACTAGCAAAGATACGCAGTATTTT. Protein: CASRWTSKDTQYF.

In this sample, this clone turned up a few times. The rearrangement links TRBV24-1 to TRBJ2-1; tentatively, D is TRBD2 (5 bases). Germline values: CDR1 KGHDR, CDR2 SFDVKD. V was pared by 4 bases and J by 4 bases, with 10 bases between. The CDR3 has 14 residues. CDR3 sequence: CATSDLGRYNEQFF. In DNA form, the CDR3 reads TGTGCCACCAGTGACCTAGGGAGATACAATGAGCAGTTCTTC.

The rearrangement uses TRBV7-2 and TRBJ1-4; TRBD1 matches 7 bases. Germline assignment: CDR1 SGHTA and CDR2 FQGNSA. V gave up 2 bases and J gave up 10 bases; unmatched junction bases: 7. CDR3 length equals 14 residues. The CDR3 spells CASSLIQGGAKLFF. Written as DNA, the CDR3 is TGTGCCAGCAGCTTAATTCAGGGGGGGGCAAAACTGTTTTTT.

V and J are TRBV6-2 or TRBV6-3 and TRBJ1-1; D is ambiguous. V lost 1 base and J lost 1, with 7 bases in between. This CDR3 comprises 14 residues. Germline assignment: CDR1 MNHEY and CDR2 SVGEGT. As DNA, the CDR3 is TGTGCCAGCAGTTACTACGGGGAGAACACTGAAGCTTTCTTT. Encoded protein: CASSYYGENTEAFF.

This chain uses TRBV28 with TRBJ2-7; either TRBD1 or TRBD2 may supply D (6 bases each). This CDR3 is built from 13 residues. V was cut by 7 bases and J by 5 bases, with 15 bases left in between. Per germline, CDR1 MDHEN and CDR2 SYDVKM. In nucleotides, the CDR3 is TGTGCCAGCAACGGAGGGGGTTTCGACGAGCAGTACTTC. Its translation is CASNGGGFDEQYF.

This chain joins TRBV5-6 and TRBJ1-4; 9 bases line up with TRBD1. The V segment lost 4 bases and the J segment 7 bases; nucleotides outside the gene matches: 11. Germline lookup yields CDR1 SGHDT and CDR2 YYEEEE. This CDR3 comprises 16 residues. This CDR3 reads CASSPLWDRETEKLFF. CDR3 nucleotides: TGTGCCAGCAGCCCTCTTTGGGACAGGGAGACTGAAAAACTGTTTTTT.

V usage is TRBV7-2 and J usage is TRBJ2-5, with 9 bases aligning to TRBD2. The CDR3 is made up of 14 amino acids. The J segment lost 4 bases and the V segment lost 8 bases, leaving 8 bases of the junction unmatched. Germline V lookup: CDR1 SGHTA, CDR2 FQGNSA. The CDR3 region is CASSFSGGSETQYF. CDR3 sequence (DNA): TGTGCCAGCTCCTTTAGCGGGGGATCAGAGACCCAGTACTTC.

This chain joins TRBV5-1 and TRBJ1-4; maybe TRBD1 (6 bases). In germline, CDR1 is SGHRS, CDR2 YFSETQ. V lost 4 bases and J lost 7, with 8 bases in between. This CDR3 spans 12 amino acids. CDR3 nucleotides: TGCGCCAGCAGCGAGACAGGTGAAAAACTGTTTTTT. Protein: CASSETGEKLFF.

The chain combines TRBV6-5 with TRBJ1-5, with a possible D match to TRBD1 (6 bases). V lost 0 bases and J 5 bases, leaving 14 bases between the germline ends. CDR3 length equals 16 residues. Germline CDR1 reads MNHEY; CDR2 reads SVGAGI. The CDR3 loop reads CASSYSGQGLDQPQHF. The DNA for the CDR3 is TGTGCCAGCAGTTACTCGGGTCAGGGGCTCGATCAGCCCCAGCATTTT.

The chain has TRBV19 and TRBJ1-5; possible D gene TRBD1, 6 bases. Trimming removed 7 bases at V and 6 bases at J, with 16 bases between. The V gene's germline CDR1 is LNHDA and CDR2 SQIVND (reference sequence). The CDR3 is made up of 14 amino acids. The CDR3: CASNPAGAIQPQHF. CDR3 nucleotide sequence: TGTGCCAGTAACCCAGCGGGGGCGATTCAGCCCCAGCATTTT.

This chain connects TRBV4-1 to TRBJ2-1; weak D call: TRBD2 (5 bases). The CDR3 sequence is 15 residues long. V was clipped by 0 bases and J by 10 bases, with 16 bases between them. The germline gives CDR1 MGHRA, CDR2 YSYEKL. CDR3 region: CASSQDSGFGREQFF. CDR3 DNA sequence: TGCGCCAGCAGCCAAGATTCGGGGTTCGGACGGGAGCAGTTCTTC.

The rearrangement joins TRBV18 to TRBJ1-2; 11 bases line up with TRBD1. The CDR3 has 15 residues. Germline V gives CDR1 KGHSH, CDR2 LQKENI. Germline trimming cut 3 bases from V and 4 bases from J; bases unmatched to any gene: 4. The CDR3 region is CASSPGTGGSYGYTF. CDR3 DNA: TGTGCCAGCTCACCCGGGACAGGGGGAAGCTATGGCTACACCTTC.

The gene calls are TRBV5-1 and TRBJ2-3; D gene unclear. The V gene lost 0 bases and the J gene lost 6 bases, with 11 bases spanning the gap. Per germline, CDR1 SGHRS and CDR2 YFSETQ. The CDR3 runs 14 residues. CDR3 nucleotides: TGCGCCAGCAGCTTGGCGAGCTCGTCGGATACGCAGTATTTT. This translates into CASSLASSSDTQYF.

V and J are TRBV2 and TRBJ2-3, with D possibly being TRBD2 (5 bases). Trimming shortened V by 0 bases and J by 0 bases, and 10 bases separated the two germline ends. This CDR3 region has 16 residues. Germline CDR1 is SNHLY and CDR2 is FYNNEI. The CDR3 reads CASSEAGSVSTDTQYF. CDR3 sequence (DNA): TGTGCCAGCAGTGAAGCGGGGAGTGTTAGCACAGATACGCAGTATTTT.

This clone was seen more than once but under ten times. The chain links TRBV9 to TRBJ1-6; D not certain. The CDR3 covers 15 residues. The germline V and J ends were trimmed by 0 bases and 14 bases, with 18 bases remaining between them. Germline V CDR1 and CDR2: SGDLS, YYNGEE. This CDR3 reads CASSVVPTPGKALHF. CDR3 coding DNA: TGTGCCAGCAGCGTAGTACCCACCCCGGGCAAGGCCCTCCACTTT.

The chain employs TRBV2 and TRBJ2-5; D is undetermined. CDR3 length equals 15 residues. Per germline, CDR1 SNHLY and CDR2 FYNNEI. With 0 bases removed from V and 0 bases from J, the gap between germline ends came to 8 bases. The CDR3 loop reads CASSEAPTYQETQYF. The CDR3 DNA reads as TGTGCCAGCAGTGAAGCCCCAACTTACCAAGAGACCCAGTACTTC.

This clone occurred once. The rearrangement links TRBV5-4 to TRBJ1-1; 9 nucleotides match TRBD1. The germline gives CDR1 SGHNT, CDR2 YYREEE (reference sequence). The CDR3 totals 14 residues. V lost 3 bases to trimming and J lost 13 bases; unmatched junction nucleotides: 13. The chain's CDR3 is CASSSPGQGRTDFF. The DNA for the CDR3 is TGTGCCAGCAGCTCCCCCGGACAGGGGCGGACCGATTTCTTT. Together with reference TRBV5-4 and TRBJ1-1, the CDR3 gives the full variable domain: ETGVTQSPTHLIKTRGQQVTLRCSSQSGHNTVSWYQQALGQGPQFIFQYYREEENGRGNFPPRFSGLQFPNYSSELNVNALELDDSALYLCASSSPGQGRTDFFGQGTRLTVV.

The J gene is TRBJ1-4, the V gene TRBV7-9, with 8 bases that match TRBD1. The ends lost 2 bases at V and 8 bases at J; junction bases unmatched: 7. The germline CDR1 and CDR2 sequences are SEHNR and FQNEAQ (reference sequence). The CDR3 runs to 15 residues. The CDR3 spells CASSLFQGAREKLFF. In DNA, the CDR3 is TGTGCCAGCAGCTTATTCCAGGGGGCGAGGGAAAAACTGTTTTTT.

The gene calls are TRBV7-2 and TRBJ2-1; D unclear. The CDR3 runs 13 residues. The germline CDR1 and CDR2 sequences are SGHTA and FQGNSA. The ends were cut back, 3 bases at V and 7 bases at J, with 10 bases in the middle. In DNA form, the CDR3 reads TGTGCCAGCAGCTTTACAGCGTGGAATGAGCAGTTCTTC. This sequence encodes CASSFTAWNEQFF. Full variable domain (remainder filled in from reference TRBV7-2 and TRBJ2-1): GAGVSQSPSNKVTEKGKDVELRCDPISGHTALYWYRQSLGQGLEFLIYFQGNSAPDKSGLPSDRFSAERTGGSVSTLTIQRTQQEDSAVYLCASSFTAWNEQFFGPGTRLTVL.

The V call is TRBV6-2 or TRBV6-3, the J call TRBJ1-1, with 10 bases identical to TRBD1. Trimming at V came to 4 bases and at J to 1 base, leaving 6 bases not matched to a gene. CDR1 and CDR2 (germline): MNHEY, SVGEGT. The CDR3 extends over 16 amino acids. The CDR3 DNA reads TGTGCCAGCAGTTGGGGGACAGGGGTCCGGAACACTGAAGCTTTCTTT. Its protein product is CASSWGTGVRNTEAFF.

The rearrangement uses TRBV6-5 and TRBJ2-5; weak D call: TRBD2 (5 bases). V gave up 7 bases and J gave up 5 bases, with 17 bases separating them. There are 14 residues in the CDR3. Germline CDR1 reads MNHEY; CDR2 reads SVGAGI. The CDR3 sequence is CASKVSGVRETQYF. Here the CDR3 DNA reads TGTGCCAGCAAAGTCTCCGGGGTTCGGGAGACCCAGTACTTC.